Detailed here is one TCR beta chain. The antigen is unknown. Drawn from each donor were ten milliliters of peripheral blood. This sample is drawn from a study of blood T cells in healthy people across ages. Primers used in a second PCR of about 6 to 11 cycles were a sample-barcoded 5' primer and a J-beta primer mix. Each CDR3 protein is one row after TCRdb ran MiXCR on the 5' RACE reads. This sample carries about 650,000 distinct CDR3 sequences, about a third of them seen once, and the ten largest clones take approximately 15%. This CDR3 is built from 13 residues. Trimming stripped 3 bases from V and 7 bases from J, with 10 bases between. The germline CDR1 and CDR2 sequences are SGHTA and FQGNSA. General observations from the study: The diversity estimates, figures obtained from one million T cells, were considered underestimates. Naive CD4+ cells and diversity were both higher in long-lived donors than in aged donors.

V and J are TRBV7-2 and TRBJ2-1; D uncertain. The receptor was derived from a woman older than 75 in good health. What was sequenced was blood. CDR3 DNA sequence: TGTGCCAGCAGCTTTTCCAGTTGGAATGAGCAGTTCTTC. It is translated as CASSFSSWNEQFF.